Given below is one T cell receptor beta chain in context. These data are taken from a study of blood T cell repertoires in COVID-19. Across the study: Sites in the United States, Italy and Spain provided acute and convalescent COVID-19 samples.

Authors' methods: Using reference gene primer amplification, nucleated cell counts were estimated. Generated by immunoSEQ multiplex PCR, the TCRdb table keeps only in-frame clones and is missing some. V and J calls and clone size come straight from that table; D and trimming were deduced from the DNA. The sample includes about 390,000 clones, 87% of them seen just once. Seattle enrolled patients during active infection and tracked them longitudinally. Germline V gives CDR1 SEHNR, CDR2 FQNEAQ (reference sequence). V was cut by 5 bases and J by 4 bases, with 11 bases left in between. CDR3 size: 13 residues.

The specimen was peripheral blood. This sequence joins TRBV7-9 and TRBJ1-1; no definite D call. This clonotype originated in a woman in her sixties or seventies with COVID-19, enrolled during active disease. CDR3 nucleotide sequence: TGTGCCAGCAGCCCCGGGGAGATCACTGAAGCTTTCTTT. Translated: CASSPGEITEAFF.